What follows are 28 T cell receptor beta chains derived from one specimen sequenced in a study of neurological immune-mediated disorders. Via MiXCR, TCRdb re-called the 5' RACE reads, giving one row per CDR3 protein. Seen here are about 95,000 distinct CDR3 sequences, 3% to 4% observed once, and the top ten hold around 6%. The sample comprised PBMCs. The receptors derive from a woman aged 18-29 years with multiple sclerosis.

This clonotype was picked up many times. The genes are TRBV27 and TRBJ2-7; 9 positions agree with TRBD1. The CDR3 length is 14 residues. The V gene end was trimmed by 6 bases and the J gene end by 6 bases; junction bases not matched to a gene: 9. Germline CDR1 is MNHEY and CDR2 is SMNVEV (reference sequence). CDR3 loop: CASSQAGTGLEQYF. The CDR3 DNA reads as TGTGCCAGCAGCCAAGCCGGGACAGGGCTCGAGCAGTACTTC.

At least ten counts were recorded for this clonotype. The chain recombines TRBV6-6 with TRBJ2-7; D not certain. V lost 2 bases to trimming and J lost 2 bases, with 4 bases between them. CDR1 is MNHNY, CDR2 SVGAGI, per germline (reference sequence). This CDR3 is 12 amino acids long. In DNA, the CDR3 is TGTGCCAGCAGTTACGATCCCTACGAGCAGTACTTC. Translated, it gives CASSYDPYEQYF.

This clonotype was counted at least ten times. The chain recombines TRBV20-1 with TRBJ2-1; D remains unclear. V lost 3 bases to trimming and J lost 8 bases, with 11 bases between them. Germline-derived CDR1 and CDR2 are DFQATT and SNEGSKA (reference sequence). The CDR3 runs to 12 residues. The chain's CDR3 is CSASPRSDEQFF. CDR3 bases: TGCAGTGCTAGTCCCCGAAGCGATGAGCAGTTCTTC.

This clonotype has a count of ten or more. This chain uses TRBV7-2 with TRBJ2-3; 10 nucleotides agree with TRBD2. This CDR3 spans 17 amino acids. The germline CDR1 and CDR2 sequences are SGHTA and FQGNSA. J was trimmed by 7 bases and V by 5 bases; bases with no gene match: 15. The CDR3 bases are TGTGCCAGCAGCCCAACGAGGGCTAGCGGGAGTTTATATACGCAGTATTTT. Translation: CASSPTRASGSLYTQYF.

This clonotype has ten or more counts. The V gene is TRBV14, the J gene TRBJ2-7, with TRBD1 as a possible D gene (6 bases). The length of the CDR3 is 15 residues. From germline, CDR1 is SGHDN and CDR2 FVKESK. V shed 3 bases and J shed 4 bases, with 16 bases lying between them. In DNA, the CDR3 is TGTGCCAGCAGCCAGGGCACAGGGAACGGGTACGAGCAGTACTTC. Its translation is CASSQGTGNGYEQYF.

This clonotype was picked up many times. The chain combines TRBV20-1 with TRBJ2-7, with TRBD2 matching over 12 bases. V trimming: 7 bases; J trimming: 1 base; junction bases outside the gene matches: 5. Germline loops: CDR1 DFQATT, CDR2 SNEGSKA (reference sequence). The CDR3 is made up of 14 amino acids. CDR3 sequence (DNA): TGCAGTGTTAGGACTAGCGGGAAGTCCTACGAGCAGTACTTC. Its protein is CSVRTSGKSYEQYF.

This clonotype showed up many times. The rearrangement links TRBV10-3 to TRBJ2-1; no clear D. The CDR3 loop spans 12 amino acids. V was shortened by 6 bases and J by 5 bases, with 8 bases between the two germline ends. Looked up from germline, CDR1 is ENHRY and CDR2 is SYGVKD. The CDR3 spells CAIREGHNEQFF. CDR3 nucleotide sequence: TGTGCCATCAGGGAAGGACACAATGAGCAGTTCTTC.

The sample holds many counts of this clonotype. The rearrangement links TRBV20-1 to TRBJ1-1; D may be TRBD1 (5 bases). The CDR3 spans 14 residues. Germline V gives CDR1 DFQATT, CDR2 SNEGSKA (reference sequence). The V end lost 0 bases, the J end lost 1 base, and 9 bases lay between the germline ends. The CDR3 sequence is CSARENQGNTEAFF. The CDR3 nucleotides are TGCAGTGCTAGAGAGAATCAGGGGAACACTGAAGCTTTCTTT.

This clonotype was detected ten times or more. The chain links TRBV27 to TRBJ1-1; possible D gene TRBD1, 5 bases. CDR1 is MNHEY, CDR2 SMNVEV, per germline (reference sequence). V gave up 5 bases and J gave up 11 bases, with 9 bases separating them. This CDR3 contains 10 residues. As DNA, the CDR3 is TGTGCCAGCAGTGGCAGGGTGGCTTTCTTT. Its translation is CASSGRVAFF.

This clonotype was seen many times. The chain carries TRBV10-3 and TRBJ1-6; 8 nucleotides agree with TRBD1. J gave up 5 bases and V 4 bases, and 4 bases lay outside the gene matches. Germline CDR1 ENHRY, CDR2 SYGVKD. The CDR3 has 15 amino acids. The DNA of the CDR3 is TGTGCCATCAGTGGGACAGGGACTAATAATTCACCCCTCCACTTT. Protein: CAISGTGTNNSPLHF.

There are many counts of this clonotype. The chain carries TRBV5-5 and TRBJ2-5; 10 nucleotides match TRBD1. The CDR3 covers 14 residues. Germline V gene data show CDR1 as SGHKS and CDR2 as YYEKEE (reference sequence). Unmatched junction bases numbered 4, after V lost 4 bases and J lost 4 bases. The CDR3 bases are TGTGCCAGCAGCCTAGGGGACAGGGGAGAGACCCAGTACTTC. Translating gives CASSLGDRGETQYF.

This clonotype appeared many times. V usage is TRBV28 and J usage is TRBJ1-5, with 11 bases matching TRBD1. CDR3 size: 15 residues. V shed 6 bases and J 7 bases; nucleotides not matched to a gene: 8. The germline CDR1 and CDR2 sequences are MDHEN and SYDVKM. Written as DNA, the CDR3 is TGTGCCAGCAGATCCGGGACAGGGGGTTGGCAGCCCCAGCATTTT. This sequence encodes CASRSGTGGWQPQHF.

This clonotype was counted ten times or more. This chain uses TRBV28 with TRBJ2-3, with TRBD1 identical over 10 bases. The CDR3 sequence is 17 residues long. Trimming cost V 5 bases and J 3 bases; bases outside gene matches: 11. Germline V lookup: CDR1 MDHEN, CDR2 SYDVKM. CDR3 loop: CASSMLDRGRSTDTQYF. The CDR3 nucleotides are TGTGCCAGCAGTATGCTCGACAGGGGGCGATCGACAGATACGCAGTATTTT.

This clonotype was seen at least ten times. The rearrangement links TRBV10-2 to TRBJ2-7; 7 nucleotides align to TRBD1. The ends lost 5 bases at V and 0 bases at J; junction bases unmatched: 4. The CDR3 spans 14 residues. CDR1 and CDR2 (germline): WSHSY, SAAADI. This CDR3 is CASSLQGNSYEQYF. CDR3 DNA: TGCGCCAGCAGTTTACAGGGGAACTCCTACGAGCAGTACTTC.

This clonotype was seen many times. This chain links TRBV5-1 with TRBJ1-4; no reliable D call. The CDR3 totals 13 residues. V dropped 5 bases and J dropped 4 bases, with 9 bases sitting between them. CDR1 and CDR2 from the germline V gene are SGHRS and YFSETQ. The CDR3, as DNA: TGCGCCAGCAGAGAGAGGGATAATGAAAAACTGTTTTTT. Protein sequence: CASRERDNEKLFF.

This clonotype was seen many times. CDR3 loop: CASSSTSSDTQYF. The CDR3, as DNA: TGTGCCAGCAGTTCCACTAGTTCAGATACGCAGTATTTT. The gene calls are TRBV27 and TRBJ2-3; tentatively, D is TRBD2 (5 bases). Germline V gene lookup returns CDR1 MNHEY and CDR2 SMNVEV (reference sequence). The germline V and J ends were trimmed by 4 bases and 4 bases, with 9 bases remaining between them. The CDR3 is 13 residues long.

This chain joins TRBV7-2 and TRBJ1-2; D gene ambiguous. Germline V gene sequence: CDR1 SGHTA, CDR2 FQGNSA. The CDR3 runs 15 residues. The V gene lost 5 bases and the J gene lost 2 bases, with 15 bases spanning the gap. The chain's CDR3 is CASSTPKEGNYGYTF. For the CDR3, the DNA is TGTGCCAGCAGCACCCCAAAAGAAGGGAACTATGGCTACACCTTC.

This clonotype came up many times. The chain joins TRBV28 to TRBJ1-5; 7 bases map to TRBD1. Per germline, CDR1 MDHEN and CDR2 SYDVKM. The CDR3 consists of 16 residues. J was trimmed by 6 bases and V by 5 bases; bases with no gene match: 13. CDR3 bases: TGTGCCAGCAGTCTCCTCCTGACAGGGCCCAGTCAGCCCCAGCATTTT. It is translated as CASSLLLTGPSQPQHF.

This clonotype was detected ten times or more. V gene TRBV7-2 combines with J gene TRBJ1-6; D remains unclear. Trimming shortened V by 4 bases and J by 5 bases, and 12 bases separated the two germline ends. Germline V gene lookup returns CDR1 SGHTA and CDR2 FQGNSA. This CDR3 region has 15 residues. In DNA, the CDR3 is TGTGCCAGCAGCTCCTCATTAGGCCATAATTCACCCCTCCACTTT. Its translation is CASSSSLGHNSPLHF.

This clonotype was counted at least ten times. J is TRBJ2-1 and V is TRBV10-3; either TRBD1 or TRBD2 may fit D (5 bases each). The CDR3 contains 15 residues. V was shortened by 6 bases and J by 8 bases, with 20 bases between the two germline ends. The germline CDR1 and CDR2 sequences are ENHRY and SYGVKD. The CDR3 sequence is CAIREDTTLGDEQFF. The DNA for the CDR3 is TGTGCCATCAGGGAGGACACTACCCTAGGGGATGAGCAGTTCTTC.

This clonotype was seen many times. The chain couples TRBV7-9 to TRBJ1-1; D gene uncertain. The length of the CDR3 is 12 residues. Germline assignment: CDR1 SEHNR and CDR2 FQNEAQ (reference sequence). Trimming left V 3 bases short and J 2 bases short, with 4 bases between. CDR3 residues: CASSFSNTEAFF. CDR3 bases: TGTGCCAGCAGCTTTTCTAACACTGAAGCTTTCTTT.

This clonotype has at least ten counts. The V gene is TRBV15, the J gene TRBJ2-7, with 8 bases fitting TRBD2. There are 15 residues in the CDR3. The V segment lost 0 bases and the J segment 6 bases; nucleotides outside the gene matches: 7. Germline V gene sequence: CDR1 LNHNV, CDR2 YYDKDF (reference sequence). CDR3 in amino acids: CATSRDRGGVSEQYF. DNA of the CDR3: TGTGCCACCAGCAGAGATCGGGGGGGGGTATCCGAGCAGTACTTC.

This clonotype was detected many times. The genes are TRBV15 and TRBJ2-3; possibly TRBD1 or TRBD2 for D (5 bases each). The CDR3 runs 14 residues. Germline V gene data show CDR1 as LNHNV and CDR2 as YYDKDF (reference sequence). V dropped 6 bases and J dropped 7 bases, with 17 bases sitting between them. The CDR3 protein is CATRDGDVVNTQYF. CDR3 bases: TGTGCCACCAGGGACGGGGACGTCGTGAATACGCAGTATTTT.

This clonotype was picked up many times. The chain links TRBV10-3 to TRBJ1-1; D is unclear. Trimming removed 6 bases at V and 4 bases at J, with 9 bases between. Germline CDR1 and CDR2: ENHRY and SYGVKD. The CDR3 is 12 amino acids. The CDR3 reads CAIRTWGTEAFF. The CDR3 DNA is TGTGCCATCAGAACATGGGGCACTGAAGCTTTCTTT.

This clonotype was counted a few times. The chain uses TRBV19 and TRBJ2-2, with 10 positions matching TRBD2. This CDR3 comprises 15 residues. J gave up 3 bases and V 4 bases, and 2 bases lay outside the gene matches. Germline CDR1 and CDR2: LNHDA and SQIVND (reference sequence). CDR3 sequence (DNA): TGTGCCAGTAGTACGACTAGCGGGTACACCGGGGAGCTGTTTTTT. It is translated as CASSTTSGYTGELFF.

The CDR3 bases are TGTGCCAGCAGCTTGGGAGGCCCAACAGGGTACTATGGCTACACCTTC. Its translation: CASSLGGPTGYYGYTF. The V and J genes are TRBV5-6 and TRBJ1-2; possible D gene TRBD1, 6 bases. The germline V gene encodes CDR1 SGHDT and CDR2 YYEEEE. The CDR3 length is 16 residues. V was shortened by 0 bases and J by 3 bases, with 15 bases between the two germline ends. Complete variable domain (other parts from reference TRBV5-6 and TRBJ1-2): DAGVTQSPTHLIKTRGQQVTLRCSPKSGHDTVSWYQQALGQGPQFIFQYYEEEERQRGNFPDRFSGHQFPNYSSELNVNALLLGDSALYLCASSLGGPTGYYGYTFGSGTRLTVV.

This clonotype was counted at least ten times. CDR3 DNA sequence: TGCGCCAGCAGCCTTACCACAGGGAGTTACACAGATACGCAGTATTTT. Its translation is CASSLTTGSYTDTQYF. The chain combines TRBV4-1 with TRBJ2-3; D is perhaps TRBD1 (6 bases). V was trimmed by 4 bases and J by 2 bases, leaving 16 bases between them. The CDR3 contains 16 residues. Germline values: CDR1 MGHRA, CDR2 YSYEKL.

As to this clonotype: Being one base from a much bigger clone, this may be a read error. V is TRBV20-1 and J is TRBJ2-2, with 7 bases lining up with TRBD1. This CDR3 contains 14 residues. Germline V CDR1 and CDR2: DFQATT, SNEGSKA (reference sequence). In DNA form, the CDR3 reads TGCAGTGCCACCCGACAGGGAAACACCTGGGAGCTGTTTTTT. Amino acids: CSATRQGNTWELFF.